This T cell receptor (beta chain) was identified in a study of T-cell memory formation after mild COVID-19. This CDR3 comprises 15 residues. The trim removed 2 bases at V and 4 bases at J, leaving 5 bases unmatched. CDR1 LNHNV and CDR2 YYDKDF come from the germline V gene (reference sequence). Notes on the study in general: Some clones that responded were present in memory (sampled pre-infection), which suggests cross-reactive memory joined.

Remarks on this clonotype: Its antigen remains unknown.

TCRdb re-derived calls from the 5' RACE reads in MiXCR, one entry per CDR3 protein. The table has 410,000 or so distinct CDR3 sequences, 20% to 25% seen once. This chain connects TRBV15 to TRBJ2-5; 9 bases line up with TRBD1. This clonotype was obtained from an adult woman who had mild COVID-19 (a few samples of this study predate the infection). Cell type and time point are not known. Sequencing was carried out using PBMCs or a T cell subset sorted from them (not recorded which). CDR3 coding DNA: TGTGCCACCAGCAGAACTACAGGGGGCTTAGAGACCCAGTACTTC. It specifies CATSRTTGGLETQYF. The variable domain in full, completed from reference TRBV15 and TRBJ2-5, reads DAMVIQNPRYQVTQFGKPVTLSCSQTLNHNVMYWYQQKSSQAPKLLFHYYDKDFNNEADTPDNFQSRRPNTSFCFLDIRSPGLGDTAMYLCATSRTTGGLETQYFGPGTRLLVL.